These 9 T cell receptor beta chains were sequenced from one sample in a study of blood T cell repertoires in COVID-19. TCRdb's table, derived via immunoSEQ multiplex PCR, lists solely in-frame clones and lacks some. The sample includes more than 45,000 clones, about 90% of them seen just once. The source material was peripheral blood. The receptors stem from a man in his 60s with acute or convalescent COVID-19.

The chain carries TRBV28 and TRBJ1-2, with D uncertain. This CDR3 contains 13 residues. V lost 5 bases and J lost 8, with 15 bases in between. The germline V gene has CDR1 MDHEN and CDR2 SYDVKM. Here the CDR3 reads CASSPTPGLGYTF. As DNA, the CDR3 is TGTGCCAGCAGTCCAACCCCGGGGTTAGGCTACACCTTC.

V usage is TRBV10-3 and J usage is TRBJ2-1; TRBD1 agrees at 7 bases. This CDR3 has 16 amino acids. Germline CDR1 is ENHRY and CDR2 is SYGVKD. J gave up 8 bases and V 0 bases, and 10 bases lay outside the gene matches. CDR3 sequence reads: CAISESIGAGGHEQFF. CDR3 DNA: TGTGCCATCAGTGAGTCGATCGGCGCAGGGGGACATGAGCAGTTCTTC.

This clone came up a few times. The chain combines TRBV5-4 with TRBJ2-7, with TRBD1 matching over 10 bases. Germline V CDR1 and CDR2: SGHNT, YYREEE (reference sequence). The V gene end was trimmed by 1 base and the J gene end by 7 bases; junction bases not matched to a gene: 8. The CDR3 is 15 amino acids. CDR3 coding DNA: TGTGCCAGCAGCTTGAGACAGGGGGCGTTAGGAGAGCAGTACTTC. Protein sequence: CASSLRQGALGEQYF.

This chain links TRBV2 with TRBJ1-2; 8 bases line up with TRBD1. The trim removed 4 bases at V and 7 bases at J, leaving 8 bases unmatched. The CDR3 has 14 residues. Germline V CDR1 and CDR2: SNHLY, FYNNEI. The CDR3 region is CASSADRGRGGYTF. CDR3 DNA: TGTGCCAGCAGTGCCGACAGGGGCCGAGGTGGCTACACCTTC.

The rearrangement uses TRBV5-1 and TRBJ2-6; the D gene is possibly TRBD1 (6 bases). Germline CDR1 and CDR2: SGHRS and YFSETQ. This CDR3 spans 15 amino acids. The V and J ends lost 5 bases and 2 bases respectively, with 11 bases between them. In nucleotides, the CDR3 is TGCGCCAGCAGTCCAGAGGGGGCTGGGGCCAACGTCCTGACTTTC. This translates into CASSPEGAGANVLTF.

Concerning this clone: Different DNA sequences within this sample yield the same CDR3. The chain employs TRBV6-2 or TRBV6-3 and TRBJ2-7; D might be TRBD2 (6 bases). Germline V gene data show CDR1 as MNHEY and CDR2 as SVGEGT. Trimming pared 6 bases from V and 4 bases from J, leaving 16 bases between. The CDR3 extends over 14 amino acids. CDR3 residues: CASSPPGGMYEQYF. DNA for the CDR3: TGTGCCAGCAGCCCCCCAGGAGGGATGTACGAGCAGTACTTC.

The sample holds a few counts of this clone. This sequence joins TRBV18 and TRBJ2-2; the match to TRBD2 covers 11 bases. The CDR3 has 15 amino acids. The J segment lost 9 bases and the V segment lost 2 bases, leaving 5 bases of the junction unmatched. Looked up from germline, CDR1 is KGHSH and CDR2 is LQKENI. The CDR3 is CASSPAGTSGRELFF. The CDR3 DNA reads TGTGCCAGCTCACCAGCCGGGACTAGCGGCCGGGAGCTGTTTTTT.

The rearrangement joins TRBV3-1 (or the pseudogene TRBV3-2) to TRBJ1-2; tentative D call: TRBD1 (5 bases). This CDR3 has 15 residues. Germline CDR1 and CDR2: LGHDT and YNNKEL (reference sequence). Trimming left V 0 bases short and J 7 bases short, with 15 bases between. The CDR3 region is CASSQDPGRRGGYTF. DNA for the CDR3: TGTGCCAGCAGCCAAGATCCAGGGCGGAGAGGTGGCTACACCTTC.

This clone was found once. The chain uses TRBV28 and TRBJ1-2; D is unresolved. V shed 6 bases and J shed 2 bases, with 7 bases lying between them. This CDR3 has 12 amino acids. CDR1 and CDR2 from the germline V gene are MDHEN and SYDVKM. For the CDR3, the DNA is TGTGCCAGCAGACTAGACAACTATGGCTACACCTTC. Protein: CASRLDNYGYTF.